The clone carrying this T cell receptor beta chain came up once. Its antigen is currently unknown. This record belongs to a study of cytomegalovirus exposure and HLA in healthy donors. Study findings and constraints: The majority of TCR sequences were rare, yet some public TCRs appeared in many donors.

Amplification used 60 Vbeta primers and 13 Jbeta primers. TCRdb's copy holds only in-frame clones and misses some; the assay was immunoSEQ multiplex PCR. This sample has 90,000 to 140,000 clones; over 70% occur once, and the top ten carry about 5.3%. Healthy bone marrow donors made up the donors. This clonotype was sampled from a male donor in good health and CMV-seronegative. Sequencing was carried out using PBMCs.

The CDR3 sequence is CASSGRGGWNTEAFF. The CDR3 DNA is TGTGCCAGCAGTGGACGGGGGGGTTGGAACACTGAAGCTTTCTTT. This rearrangement joins TRBV28 to TRBJ1-1; D may be TRBD1 (5 bases). The V end was cut by 5 bases, the J end by 1 base, with 14 bases between. Germline V CDR1 and CDR2: MDHEN, SYDVKM. The CDR3 contains 15 residues. Full variable domain (missing parts from reference TRBV28 and TRBJ1-1): DVKVTQSSRYLVKRTGEKVFLECVQDMDHENMFWYRQDPGLGLRLIYFSYDVKMKEKGDIPEGYSVSREKKERFSLILESASTNQTSMYLCASSGRGGWNTEAFFGQGTRLTVV.